This T cell receptor (beta chain) appears in the sequencing data of a study of Ad26.COV2.S vaccination and SARS-CoV-2 variants. General observations from the study: Vaccine recipients and placebo recipients showed similar non-spike TCR breadth.

Points on this clone: The target antigen is unknown.

Treatment here: roughly 18 received Ad26.COV2.S at low or high dose, single or two shots; 5 received placebo; per-sample allocation not given. Sampling occurred on day 63 after the first vaccine or placebo injection. TCRdb's table, derived via immunoSEQ multiplex PCR, lists solely in-frame clones and lacks some. Of about 320,000 clones in the sample, about 85% are singletons; the top ten hold under 2.5%. Germline V gives CDR1 SEHNR, CDR2 FQNEAQ (reference sequence). This CDR3 is 15 amino acids long. V lost 4 bases to trimming and J lost 0 bases, with 12 bases between them. The TCR sequence derives from a person aged 18-60 years who received the Ad26.COV2.S COVID-19 vaccine or a placebo. The chain couples TRBV7-9 to TRBJ1-1; D is uncertain. The sequences come from peripheral blood, collected in a trial of Ad26.COV2.S vaccine versus placebo. CDR3 sequence reads: CASSSTLYLNTEAFF. The CDR3 nucleotides read TGTGCCAGCAGCTCAACCCTTTACTTGAACACTGAAGCTTTCTTT.